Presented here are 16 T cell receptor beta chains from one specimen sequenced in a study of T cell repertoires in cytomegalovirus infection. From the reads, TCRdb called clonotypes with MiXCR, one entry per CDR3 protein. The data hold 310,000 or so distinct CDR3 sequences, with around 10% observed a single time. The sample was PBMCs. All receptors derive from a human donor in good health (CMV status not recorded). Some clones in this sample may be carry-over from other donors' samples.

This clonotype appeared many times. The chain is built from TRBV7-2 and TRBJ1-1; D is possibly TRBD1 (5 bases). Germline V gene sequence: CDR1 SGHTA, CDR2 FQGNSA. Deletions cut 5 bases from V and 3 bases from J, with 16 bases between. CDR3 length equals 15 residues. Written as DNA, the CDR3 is TGTGCCAGCAGCGAGAGCCTAGGGGTCCACACTGAAGCTTTCTTT. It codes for CASSESLGVHTEAFF.

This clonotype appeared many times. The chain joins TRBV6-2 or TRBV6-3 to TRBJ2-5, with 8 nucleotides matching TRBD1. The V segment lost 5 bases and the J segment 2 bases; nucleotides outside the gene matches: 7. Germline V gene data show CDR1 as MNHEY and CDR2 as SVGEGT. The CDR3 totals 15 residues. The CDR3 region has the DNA TGTGCCAGCAGTCAACAGGGGGGTCGGCAAGAGACCCAGTACTTC. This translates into CASSQQGGRQETQYF.

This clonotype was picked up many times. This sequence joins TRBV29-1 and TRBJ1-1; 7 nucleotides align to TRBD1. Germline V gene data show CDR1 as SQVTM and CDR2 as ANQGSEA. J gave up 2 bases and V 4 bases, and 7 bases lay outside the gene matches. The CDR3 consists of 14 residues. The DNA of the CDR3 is TGCAGCGTTGGATCTGGGACAGCCAACACTGAAGCTTTCTTT. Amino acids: CSVGSGTANTEAFF.

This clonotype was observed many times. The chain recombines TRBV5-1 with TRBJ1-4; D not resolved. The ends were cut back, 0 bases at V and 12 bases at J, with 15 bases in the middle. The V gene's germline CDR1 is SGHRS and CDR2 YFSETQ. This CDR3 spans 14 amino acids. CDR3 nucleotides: TGCGCCAGCAGCTTGGGGTCTGAGACCAGTGAACTGTTTTTT. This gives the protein CASSLGSETSELFF. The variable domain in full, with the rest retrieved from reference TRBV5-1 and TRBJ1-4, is KAGVTQTPRYLIKTRGQQVTLSCSPISGHRSVSWYQQTPGQGLQFLFEYFSETQRNKGNFPGRFSGRQFSNSRSEMNVSTLELGDSALYLCASSLGSETSELFFGSGTQLSVL.

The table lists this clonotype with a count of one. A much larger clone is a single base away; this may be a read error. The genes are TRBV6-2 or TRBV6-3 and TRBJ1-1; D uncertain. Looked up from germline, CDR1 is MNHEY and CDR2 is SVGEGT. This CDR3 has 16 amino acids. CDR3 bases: TGTGCCAGCAGTTACCGTCCGAAGGGAGAGAACACTGAAGCTTCCTTT. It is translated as CASSYRPKGENTEASF.

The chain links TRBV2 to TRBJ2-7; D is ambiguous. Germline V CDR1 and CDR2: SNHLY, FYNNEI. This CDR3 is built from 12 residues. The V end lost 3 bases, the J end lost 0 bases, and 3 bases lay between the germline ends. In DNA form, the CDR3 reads TGTGCCAGCAGTGATGCCTCCTACGAGCAGTACTTC. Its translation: CASSDASYEQYF.

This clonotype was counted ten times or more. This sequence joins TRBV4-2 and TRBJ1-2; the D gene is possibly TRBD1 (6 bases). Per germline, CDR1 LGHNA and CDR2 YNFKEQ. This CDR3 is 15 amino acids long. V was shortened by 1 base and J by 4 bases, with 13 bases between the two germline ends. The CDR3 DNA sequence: TGTGCCAGCAGCCAAGGGCGGACAGACATCTATGGCTACACCTTC. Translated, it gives CASSQGRTDIYGYTF.

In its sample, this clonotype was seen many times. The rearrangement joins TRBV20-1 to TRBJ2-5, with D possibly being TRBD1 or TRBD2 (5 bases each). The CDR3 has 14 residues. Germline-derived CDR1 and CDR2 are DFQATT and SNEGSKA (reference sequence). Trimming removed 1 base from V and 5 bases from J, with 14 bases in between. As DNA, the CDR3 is TGCAGTGCTAGAGCCCCCAATGGGGGTGAGACCCAGTACTTC. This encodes CSARAPNGGETQYF.

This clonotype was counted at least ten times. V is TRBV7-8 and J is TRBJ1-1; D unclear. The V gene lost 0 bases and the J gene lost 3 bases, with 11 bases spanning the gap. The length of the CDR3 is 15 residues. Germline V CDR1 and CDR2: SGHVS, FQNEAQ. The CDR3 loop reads CASSLARTDYTEAFF. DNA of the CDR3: TGTGCCAGCAGCTTAGCTCGGACGGATTACACTGAAGCTTTCTTT.

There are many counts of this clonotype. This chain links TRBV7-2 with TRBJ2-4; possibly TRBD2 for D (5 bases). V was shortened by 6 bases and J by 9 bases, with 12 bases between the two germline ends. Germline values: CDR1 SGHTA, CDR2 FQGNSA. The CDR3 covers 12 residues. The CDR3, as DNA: TGTGCCAGCAGTAGGGAGTTAGGCATTCAGTACTTC. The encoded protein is CASSRELGIQYF.

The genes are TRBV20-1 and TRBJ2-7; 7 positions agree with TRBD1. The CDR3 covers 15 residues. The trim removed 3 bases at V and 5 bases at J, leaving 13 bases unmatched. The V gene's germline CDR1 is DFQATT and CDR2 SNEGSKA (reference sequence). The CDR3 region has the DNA TGCAGTGCTAGTTCGGGACAGCTAATGGGGAACGAGCAGTACTTC. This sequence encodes CSASSGQLMGNEQYF.

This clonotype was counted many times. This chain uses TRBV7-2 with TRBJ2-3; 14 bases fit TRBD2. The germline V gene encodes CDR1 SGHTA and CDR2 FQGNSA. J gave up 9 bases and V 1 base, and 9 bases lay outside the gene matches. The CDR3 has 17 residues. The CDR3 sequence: CASSLETSGGDRLTQYF. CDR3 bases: TGTGCCAGCAGCTTAGAGACTAGCGGGGGGGATCGTCTGACGCAGTATTTT.

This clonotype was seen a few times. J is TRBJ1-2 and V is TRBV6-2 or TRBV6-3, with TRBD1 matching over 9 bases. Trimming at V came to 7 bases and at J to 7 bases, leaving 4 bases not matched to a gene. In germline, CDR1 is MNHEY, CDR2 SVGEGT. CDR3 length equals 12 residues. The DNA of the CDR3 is TGTGCCAGCACTAGGACAGGGGCTGGCTACACCTTC. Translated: CASTRTGAGYTF.

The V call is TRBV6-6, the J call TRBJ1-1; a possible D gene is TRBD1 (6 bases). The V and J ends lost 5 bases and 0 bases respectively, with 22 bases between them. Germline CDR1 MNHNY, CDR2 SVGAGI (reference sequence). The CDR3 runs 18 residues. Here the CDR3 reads CASSLYRFGGRVNTEAFF. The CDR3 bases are TGTGCCAGCAGTCTATATAGATTTGGGGGGCGTGTGAACACTGAAGCTTTCTTT.

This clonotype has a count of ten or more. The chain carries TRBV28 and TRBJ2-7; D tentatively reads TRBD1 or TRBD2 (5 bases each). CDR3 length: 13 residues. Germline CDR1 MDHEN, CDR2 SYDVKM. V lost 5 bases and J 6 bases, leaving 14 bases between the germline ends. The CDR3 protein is CASSDLSGPEQYV. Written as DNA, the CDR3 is TGTGCCAGCAGTGACCTCTCGGGGCCCGAGCAGTACGTC.

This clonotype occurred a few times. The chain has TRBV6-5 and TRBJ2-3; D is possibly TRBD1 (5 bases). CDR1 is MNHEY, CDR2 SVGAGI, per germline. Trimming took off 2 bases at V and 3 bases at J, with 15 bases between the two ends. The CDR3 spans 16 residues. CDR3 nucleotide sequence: TGTGCCAGCAGTTACAGGGGAATTATTGGGACAGATACGCAGTATTTT. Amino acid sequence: CASSYRGIIGTDTQYF.